This entry is about one TCR beta chain. This CDR3 spans 13 amino acids. The germline gives CDR1 SGHNT, CDR2 YENEEA. The ends were cut back, 5 bases at V and 4 bases at J, with 8 bases in the middle. These data originate in a study of radiation and T cells in renal cell carcinoma. The data were produced by immunoSEQ multiplex PCR, yet TCRdb's version contains in-frame clones alone and is incomplete. Among 150,000 or so clones, roughly nine tenths were seen once, and the ten largest hold over 3.5%. This sample's time point: baseline pretreatment blood. This sample's treatment: 15 Gy SBRT to primary tumor, nephrectomy 4 weeks later. Radiation-treated patients gave blood at baseline, week 2 and week 4.

The genes are TRBV11-3 and TRBJ1-4, with D maybe TRBD1 (5 bases). The TCR was taken from a woman in her seventies with renal cell carcinoma. The specimen comprised blood, sampled from a patient whose treatment included radiotherapy and nephrectomy. The CDR3 DNA reads as TGTGCCAGCAGCGCAGGGTTTAATGAAAAACTGTTTTTT. It codes for CASSAGFNEKLFF.